Each of the 11 T cell receptor beta chains below was sequenced from the same sample in a study of cytomegalovirus exposure and HLA in healthy donors (TCRdb year 2017). Library preparation employed the immunoSEQ multiplex PCR assay. For the multiplex PCR, a mixture combining 60 forward primers for TCR Vbeta segments and 13 reverse primers for TCR Jbeta segments was used. TCRdb limited this immuneACCESS table to in-frame rearrangements with V and J called. A share of clones is missing; checked studies link under half to unresolved V genes, and the rest is unexplained. The sample contains 150,000 to 200,000 clones, over 75% of them found a single time. Roughly 3% of the sample belongs to the ten largest clones. The sample comprised PBMCs. The receptors were sampled from a female donor in good health and CMV-seronegative.

This chain links TRBV10-3 with TRBJ1-1; D possibly corresponds to TRBD1 (6 bases). Germline values: CDR1 ENHRY, CDR2 SYGVKD. This CDR3 comprises 13 residues. V was trimmed by 6 bases and J by 3 bases, leaving 11 bases between them. CDR3 residues: CAIRGDIYTEAFF. Here the CDR3 DNA reads TGTGCCATCAGGGGGGACATTTACACTGAAGCTTTCTTT.

The J gene is TRBJ2-7, the V gene TRBV6-5, with 13 bases aligning to TRBD2. Germline-derived CDR1 and CDR2 are MNHEY and SVGAGI. The ends lost 2 bases at V and 6 bases at J; junction bases unmatched: 7. This CDR3 spans 16 amino acids. The CDR3, as DNA: TGTGCCAGCAGTTACGGACTAGCGGGAGTTCGGTTCGAGCAGTACTTC. Protein sequence: CASSYGLAGVRFEQYF.

V is TRBV4-1 and J is TRBJ1-2, with D possibly TRBD1 on 5 matching bases. CDR3 length: 15 residues. Germline CDR1 is MGHRA and CDR2 is YSYEKL. Between the trimmed V and J ends, which lost 5 bases and 4 bases, there was a span of 17 bases. DNA of the CDR3: TGCGCCAGCAGCTGCAGGGAAAGGGAACTCTATGGCTACACCTTC. Protein sequence: CASSCRERELYGYTF.

V is TRBV30 and J is TRBJ1-3; no definite D call. The CDR3 is 15 residues long. Trimming stripped 4 bases from V and 0 bases from J, with 13 bases between. From germline, CDR1 is GTSNPN and CDR2 SVGIG (reference sequence). CDR3 coding DNA: TGTGCCTGGACCCCGGGTCTTGCCTCTGGAAACACCATATATTTT. Protein sequence: CAWTPGLASGNTIYF.

On this clone: The junction shows a germline mismatch at one end, possibly a read error. The J gene is TRBJ1-1, the V gene TRBV7-9; D is possibly TRBD1 (6 bases). CDR1 and CDR2 (germline): SEHNR, FQNEAQ (reference sequence). The length of the CDR3 is 15 residues. The CDR3 DNA sequence: TGTTCCAGCAGCCCCTACAGGGCGATCGAGGGGGAAGCTTTCTTT. It encodes CSSSPYRAIEGEAFF.

The chain couples TRBV5-4 to TRBJ1-3, with D hard to call. CDR1 and CDR2 from the germline V gene are SGHNT and YYREEE (reference sequence). Trimming removed 3 bases from V and 3 bases from J, with 22 bases in between. The CDR3 is made up of 18 amino acids. The CDR3 here is CASSYRPRQADGGNTIYF. CDR3 in DNA: TGTGCCAGCAGCTACCGCCCGAGACAAGCCGACGGTGGAAACACCATATATTTT.

This clone was picked up a small number of times. The V gene is TRBV23-1, the J gene TRBJ2-3; 8 bases are a match to TRBD1. TRBV23-1 is identified as an open reading frame with a role that is uncertain. This CDR3 is built from 17 residues. J lost 0 bases, V lost 4 bases, and 9 bases had no gene match. The CDR3 DNA is TGCGCCAGCAGTCCGGCTCCGGACAGGGATAGCACAGATACGCAGTATTTT. This encodes CASSPAPDRDSTDTQYF.

The V and J genes are TRBV6-5 and TRBJ1-1; D perhaps matches TRBD1 (6 bases). This CDR3 has 14 amino acids. Trimming cost V 5 bases and J 1 base, with 11 bases left between them. Per the germline V gene, CDR1 is MNHEY and CDR2 is SVGAGI. CDR3 protein: CASSTGLANTEAFF. In DNA, the CDR3 is TGTGCCAGCAGTACAGGGTTGGCGAACACTGAAGCTTTCTTT.

J is TRBJ1-6 and V is TRBV7-9; weak D call: TRBD1 (5 bases). The CDR3 spans 15 residues. Trimming took off 6 bases at V and 9 bases at J, with 18 bases between the two ends. Germline lookup yields CDR1 SEHNR and CDR2 FQNEAQ (reference sequence). The CDR3 region is CASSINGGRGSPLHF. The CDR3, as DNA: TGTGCCAGCAGTATCAACGGCGGAAGGGGTTCACCCCTCCACTTT.

In this sample, this clone turned up once. V and J are TRBV5-4 and TRBJ2-7; D not certain. The germline gives CDR1 SGHNT, CDR2 YYREEE (reference sequence). CDR3 size: 12 residues. The V end lost 1 base, the J end lost 4 bases, and 6 bases lay between the germline ends. The CDR3: CASSLSGYEQYF. For the CDR3, the DNA is TGTGCCAGCAGCTTGTCCGGGTACGAGCAGTACTTC.

V gene TRBV28 combines with J gene TRBJ1-2; D is perhaps TRBD1 (5 bases). Germline CDR1 and CDR2: MDHEN and SYDVKM. The CDR3 has 12 residues. Trimming cost V 2 bases and J 5 bases, with 6 bases left between them. The CDR3 DNA reads TGTGCCAGCAGTTTACAGGGTTATGGCTACACCTTC. Its translation: CASSLQGYGYTF.